The clone carrying this TCR beta chain was observed once. The antigen is undetermined. Assay: immunoSEQ multiplex PCR; the TCRdb copy retains only in-frame clones and omits some. The sample records roughly 31,000 clones, 80% to 90% being singletons. Deletions cut 6 bases from V and 4 bases from J, with 12 bases between. The CDR3 runs to 13 residues. Germline CDR1 and CDR2: SGHTA and FQGTGA. These data belong to a study of T cells in localized non-small cell lung cancer. Study-wide results and limits: For the top 100 tumor clones, a median approximately 59 also appeared in adjacent lung. Adjacent uninvolved lung tissue had the highest T cell clonality, exceeding tumor. In the blood, greater T cell density corresponded to longer overall survival.

The source is a woman aged 35 to 69 with stage I lung adenocarcinoma. The sample consisted of peripheral blood, taken before any cancer treatment. The chain uses TRBV7-3 and TRBJ1-2; tentatively, D is TRBD1 (5 bases). CDR3 nucleotides: TGTGCCAGCAGTCCGGACATGGGCTATGGCTACACCTTC. This gives the protein CASSPDMGYGYTF.